The rows below give T cell receptor beta chains drawn from one sample of a study of T cell changes during pregnancy in multiple sclerosis. The assay was immunoSEQ multiplex PCR, and TCRdb's table has in-frame clones only and misses some. The data contain about 35,000 clones, 93% of them seen just once; the ten biggest clones take up around 0.4%. Here the sequenced sample was CD4+ T cells from peripheral blood mononuclear cells, taken in the first trimester of pregnancy. These receptors came from a female donor with multiple sclerosis, enrolled in a pregnancy study. The CDR3 runs from the conserved cysteine through the conserved F or W. The D gene is left open where the match is weak. Where a row states a size, it is once, few, many or the class of an expanded clone; other rows omit it.

D: -; J: TRBJ2-5; size: -; V: TRBV7-7; DNA: TGTGCCAGCAGCCCGTACTTCCAACCCGAGACCCAGTACTTC; CDR3: CASSPYFQPETQYF
D: TRBD2; J: TRBJ2-3; size: once; V: TRBV2; DNA: TGTGCCAGCGGGGGACTAGGACCCAGAAGAGCTGACACAGATACGCAGTATTTT; CDR3: CASGGLGPRRADTDTQYF
D: TRBD1; J: TRBJ1-1; size: -; V: TRBV28; DNA: TGTGCCAGCAGTTTATATGGGCTTGGGGACAGGGATGACACTGAAGCTTTCTTT; CDR3: CASSLYGLGDRDDTEAFF
D: -; J: TRBJ1-6; size: few; V: TRBV2; DNA: TGTGCCAGCAGCCCACAGACCGCTAATTCACCCCTCCACTTT; CDR3: CASSPQTANSPLHF
D: TRBD1; J: TRBJ2-5; size: -; V: TRBV25-1; DNA: TGTGCCAGCAGTGAATTAGGGACAGGGGGAAGTAGTTACTTC; CDR3: CASSELGTGGSSYF
D: -; J: TRBJ1-4; size: -; V: TRBV4-1; DNA: TGCGCCAGCAGCCAAGAAGGACTCCCCGGGGAAAAACTGTTTTTT; CDR3: CASSQEGLPGEKLFF
D: TRBD1; J: TRBJ2-7; size: -; V: TRBV7-9; DNA: TGTGCCAGCAGCGACGATCGACAGGGGCGGCTGTACGAGCAGTACTTC; CDR3: CASSDDRQGRLYEQYF
D: -; J: TRBJ1-2; size: once; V: TRBV28; DNA: TGTGCCAGCAGTCCGGGACAAGGTTTCAGAGGCTACACCTTC; CDR3: CASSPGQGFRGYTF
D: -; J: TRBJ2-7; size: -; V: TRBV9; DNA: TGTGCCAGCAGCGTAGGAGGGGAAGGGGGCTACGAGCAGTACTTC; CDR3: CASSVGGEGGYEQYF
D: TRBD1; J: TRBJ1-4; size: -; V: TRBV11-2; DNA: TGTGCCAGCAGCTCTCCCGTACAGGGGACCGAAAAACTGTTTTTT; CDR3: CASSSPVQGTEKLFF
D: TRBD1; J: TRBJ1-1; size: -; V: TRBV6-5; DNA: TGTGCCAGCAGTCCCGGGACAGGGGGCTCGACTGAAGCTTTCTTT; CDR3: CASSPGTGGSTEAFF
D: -; J: TRBJ2-2; size: once; V: TRBV5-4; DNA: TGTGCCAGCAGCTTGGAGCGGACCACGAACACCGGGGAGCTGTTTTTT; CDR3: CASSLERTTNTGELFF
D: -; J: TRBJ2-4; size: -; V: TRBV2; DNA: TGTGCCAGCAGTGTAGGTAGAAGCGAAAACATTCAGTACTTC; CDR3: CASSVGRSENIQYF
D: -; J: TRBJ1-1; size: -; V: TRBV5-1; DNA: TGCGCCAGCAGCACCGGACAGAGCCTAATGAACACTGAAGCTTTCTTT; CDR3: CASSTGQSLMNTEAFF
D: -; J: TRBJ1-1; size: -; V: TRBV10-3; DNA: TGTGCCATCAGTGACCCAAATAGGGGGGGGAACACTGAAGCTTTCTTT; CDR3: CAISDPNRGGNTEAFF
D: -; J: TRBJ1-1; size: once; V: TRBV5-4; DNA: TGTGCCAGCAGCCAAGTTGAGGGTTTGGGGACTGAAGCTTTCTTT; CDR3: CASSQVEGLGTEAFF
D: -; J: TRBJ1-6; size: -; V: TRBV30; DNA: TGTGCCTGGAGTGTTGCTGGCAACCATAATTCACCCCTCCACTTT; CDR3: CAWSVAGNHNSPLHF
D: TRBD2; J: TRBJ2-3; size: -; V: TRBV19; DNA: TGTGCCAGTAGGGGACTAGCGGGAGCAGATACGCAGTATTTT; CDR3: CASRGLAGADTQYF